The clone carrying this T cell receptor (beta chain) has more than one count but fewer than ten. The time point was: persistent/refractory GD, antithyroid drugs over 5 years with positive TRAb. The TCR library was prepared using RNA isolated from PBMCs. V was trimmed by 3 bases and J by 9 bases, leaving 12 bases between them. This CDR3 spans 14 amino acids. CDR1 ENHRY and CDR2 SYGVKD come from the germline V gene. iRepertoire HTBI primers and Arm-PCR of CDR3 regions built TCR beta libraries. From the multiplex PCR reads, TCRdb called clonotypes with MiXCR, one entry per CDR3 protein. Altogether hundreds of thousands of distinct CDR3 sequences are present, around 20% being singletons, with the ten largest covering 6.5% to 8%. The sample comes from a study of regulatory T cells in long-lasting Graves disease.

The chain combines TRBV10-3 with TRBJ1-6; unclear D gene. This material consisted of peripheral blood mononuclear cells (PBMCs), taken when the disease was refractory, from a patient treated with antithyroid drugs. The sequence was collected from a female donor with Graves disease. CDR3 region: CAISDPGGFSPLHF. The CDR3 nucleotides are TGTGCCATCAGTGATCCAGGTGGTTTTTCACCCCTCCACTTT.